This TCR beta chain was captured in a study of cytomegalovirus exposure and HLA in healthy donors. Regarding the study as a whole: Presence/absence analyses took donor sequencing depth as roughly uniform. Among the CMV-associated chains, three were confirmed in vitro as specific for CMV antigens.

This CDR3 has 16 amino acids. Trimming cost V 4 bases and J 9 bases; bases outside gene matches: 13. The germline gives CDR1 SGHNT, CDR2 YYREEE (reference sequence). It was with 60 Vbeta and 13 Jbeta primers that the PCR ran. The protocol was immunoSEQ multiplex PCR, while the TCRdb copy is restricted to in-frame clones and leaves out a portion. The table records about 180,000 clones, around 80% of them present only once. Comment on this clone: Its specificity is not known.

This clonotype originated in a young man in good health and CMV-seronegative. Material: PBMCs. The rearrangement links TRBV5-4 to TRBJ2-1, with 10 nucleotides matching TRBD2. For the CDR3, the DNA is TGTGCCAGCAGCGAACCTATAGCGGGAGGTCATCGTGAGCAGTTCTTC. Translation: CASSEPIAGGHREQFF.